This TCR beta chain was sequenced for a study of shared clonotypes between healthy human individuals. Study findings and constraints: Since donors were few, the genetic and exposure-history diversity represented was limited.

With 5 bases clipped from V and 6 bases from J, the junction kept 13 bases outside the gene matches. Germline CDR1 reads SGHKS; CDR2 reads YYEKEE (reference sequence). The CDR3 sequence is 16 residues long. Data came from immunoSEQ multiplex PCR; TCRdb stores just in-frame clones and leaves some out. The table lists some 580,000 clones, approximately 97% of them singletons. A word on this clone: Its antigen remains unknown.

The chain uses TRBV5-5 and TRBJ2-2, with 7 positions matching TRBD2. Material: naive CD4+ T cells sorted from blood. Sample subset: CD45RA+ positively selected. The sequence was obtained from a woman aged 25 to 39 in good health. CDR3 sequence: CASRDRLALSAGELFF. In nucleotides, the CDR3 is TGTGCCAGCAGGGATAGACTAGCCCTAAGCGCCGGGGAGCTGTTTTTT.